Listed below are T cell receptor beta chains from one sample, sequenced in a study of shared clonotypes between healthy human individuals. TCRdb's copy holds only in-frame clones and misses some; the assay was immunoSEQ multiplex PCR. Here the sample spans 1.5 million to 1.9 million clones, 95% to 99% being singletons. The sequencing input was naive CD4+ T cells sorted from blood. These receptors were collected from a young man in good health. Both conserved end residues are part of each CDR3. Fields, in order: J gene, D gene, V gene, CDR3 protein, CDR3 DNA. A D gene is named only where the DNA matches it firmly.

j_call: TRBJ2-3; d_call: TRBD2; v_call: TRBV2; cdr3_aa: CASSKNVPLLAGKPDTQYF; cdr3_nt: TGTGCCAGCAGCAAAAACGTCCCTCTACTAGCGGGAAAGCCCGATACGCAGTATTTT
j_call: TRBJ2-7; d_call: -; v_call: TRBV5-8; cdr3_aa: CASSLDLVTEQYF; cdr3_nt: TGTGCCAGCAGCTTGGACTTAGTCACCGAGCAGTACTTC
j_call: TRBJ2-3; d_call: -; v_call: TRBV11-1; cdr3_aa: CASSFPGADTQYF; cdr3_nt: TGTGCCAGCAGCTTCCCAGGGGCAGATACGCAGTATTTT
j_call: TRBJ1-5; d_call: -; v_call: TRBV5-6; cdr3_aa: CASSSGGNQPQHF; cdr3_nt: TGTGCCAGCAGCTCGGGGGGCAATCAGCCCCAGCATTTT
j_call: TRBJ2-2; d_call: -; v_call: TRBV6-5; cdr3_aa: CASSSASTGELFF; cdr3_nt: TGTGCCAGCAGTTCAGCATCCACCGGGGAGCTGTTTTTT
j_call: TRBJ1-5; d_call: -; v_call: TRBV28; cdr3_aa: CASSPHLPQWGQPQHF; cdr3_nt: TGTGCCAGCAGTCCCCATCTCCCTCAATGGGGACAGCCCCAGCATTTT
j_call: TRBJ2-3; d_call: -; v_call: TRBV9; cdr3_aa: CASSLMDSERLDTQYF; cdr3_nt: TGTGCCAGCAGCCTTATGGACAGTGAACGTCTAGATACGCAGTATTTT
j_call: TRBJ1-1; d_call: -; v_call: TRBV5-1; cdr3_aa: CASRPPNFQGKNTEAFF; cdr3_nt: TGCGCCAGCAGGCCCCCAAATTTTCAGGGGAAGAACACTGAAGCTTTCTTT
j_call: TRBJ2-1; d_call: -; v_call: TRBV4-1; cdr3_aa: CASSLSGTSPYNEQFF; cdr3_nt: TGCGCCAGCAGCCTCTCTGGAACTAGCCCTTACAATGAGCAGTTCTTC
j_call: TRBJ2-1; d_call: TRBD1; v_call: TRBV29-1; cdr3_aa: CSVVGQGSYNEQFF; cdr3_nt: TGCAGCGTTGTGGGACAGGGCTCCTACAATGAGCAGTTCTTC
j_call: TRBJ2-3; d_call: -; v_call: TRBV20-1; cdr3_aa: CSALTGDTQYF; cdr3_nt: TGCAGTGCCCTCACAGGAGATACGCAGTATTTT
j_call: TRBJ2-1; d_call: TRBD2; v_call: TRBV11-2; cdr3_aa: CASSLGTSGLNEQFF; cdr3_nt: TGTGCCAGCAGCTTAGGGACTAGCGGACTCAATGAGCAGTTCTTC
j_call: TRBJ1-4; d_call: TRBD1; v_call: TRBV5-6; cdr3_aa: CASSLFYRQGTTNEKLFF; cdr3_nt: TGTGCCAGCAGCTTGTTTTACCGACAGGGAACCACTAATGAAAAACTGTTTTTT
j_call: TRBJ2-7; d_call: TRBD2; v_call: TRBV10-3; cdr3_aa: CAISESGLAYGYEQYF; cdr3_nt: TGTGCCATCAGTGAGTCGGGACTAGCGTACGGCTACGAGCAGTACTTC
j_call: TRBJ2-7; d_call: -; v_call: TRBV5-4; cdr3_aa: CASSPRGIHEQYF; cdr3_nt: TGTGCCAGCAGCCCTCGTGGGATCCACGAGCAGTACTTC
j_call: TRBJ2-7; d_call: TRBD1; v_call: TRBV10-3; cdr3_aa: CAISDWIGTGANEQYF; cdr3_nt: TGTGCCATCAGTGATTGGATTGGGACAGGGGCCAACGAGCAGTACTTC
j_call: TRBJ1-5; d_call: TRBD1; v_call: TRBV27; cdr3_aa: CASSSIRDRGQPQHF; cdr3_nt: TGTGCCAGCAGTTCCATTCGGGACAGGGGCCAGCCCCAGCATTTT
j_call: TRBJ2-5; d_call: -; v_call: TRBV28; cdr3_aa: CASSLTGRETQYF; cdr3_nt: TGTGCCAGCAGCTTGACTGGGAGGGAGACCCAGTACTTC
j_call: TRBJ2-7; d_call: -; v_call: TRBV2; cdr3_aa: CASRGGLSTGEQYF; cdr3_nt: TGTGCCAGCAGAGGCGGCCTTTCGACCGGCGAGCAGTACTTC